This T cell receptor (beta chain) is drawn from a study of response to subunit inactivated influenza vaccine (dated by TCRdb to the late 2010s). As for the study more broadly: To follow how T cells responded to a trivalent subunit inactivated influenza vaccine, the researchers relied on deep quantitative profiling of the T cell receptor repertoire. Here is what the overall study found, with its caveats: The authors proposed that each seasonal influenza vaccination may bring in only a limited number of new T cells.

The germline V gene encodes CDR1 SGHRS and CDR2 YFSETQ. The CDR3 holds 16 amino acids from the cysteine to the phenylalanine. CDR3 DNA is the only sequence kept; it has 48 bases, read in frame from the first base. V is shortened by 7 bases, J by 0 bases, and the region joining them spans 17 bases. Library method: RT-PCR. The sample was run on an Illumina HiSeq 2500. TCRdb redid the processing of the public reads, applying fastp at Q25 and MiXCR, and retained in-frame beta chains. Merged by CDR3 protein, the rows form single entries marked with the most common genes and DNA. This sample comprises 600,000 to 700,000 distinct CDR3 sequences, 11% to 15% of them detected only once. Jointly, the top ten make up less than 9% of the sample. This clonotype was counted only a few times. Its binding antigen is unknown. Qualities for individual bases were not recorded, and no much larger clone is one base off.

This receptor was taken from a man between 50 and 59 years old who received an inactivated influenza vaccine. Donor details come from another sample of the same person, matched by shared clones. Sequencing was performed on PBMCs from blood, taken 14 to 15 days before vaccination. The rearranged segments are TRBV5-1 and TRBJ2-1; TRBD1 might be the D gene, on 6 matching bases. The nucleotide sequence reads TGCGCCAGCCGATCCTTAGGGGGTCGCTCCTACAATGAGCAGTTCTTC. The resulting protein is CASRSLGGRSYNEQFF.